The rows below give T cell receptor beta chains drawn from one sample of a study of chemoradiotherapy in HPV16-positive cancers. The repertoire was sequenced with immunoSEQ multiplex PCR; TCRdb's copy has only in-frame clones and lacks some. The sample consists of about 15,000 clones, approximately 89% of them appearing once. The sample in question was tumor tissue, obtained from a patient who underwent chemoradiotherapy. All receptors come from a human donor with HPV-associated anogenital cancer. The CDR3 runs from the conserved cysteine through the conserved F or W. A D gene is named only where the DNA matches it firmly.

TRBJ2-1	NA	TRBV5-4	CASSAYGEQFF	TGTGCCAGCAGCGCCTACGGTGAGCAGTTCTTC
TRBJ2-3	TRBD1	TRBV11-2	CASSDGTGSTDTQYF	TGTGCCAGCAGCGATGGGACAGGCAGCACAGATACGCAGTATTTT
TRBJ2-1	TRBD1	TRBV7-9	CARSLDKTGGYEQFF	TGTGCCCGCAGCTTAGATAAAACAGGGGGATATGAGCAGTTCTTC
TRBJ1-1	TRBD1	TRBV19	CASKDRGTEAFF	TGTGCCAGTAAAGACAGGGGTACTGAAGCTTTCTTT
TRBJ1-4	NA	TRBV7-9	CASSFGGGDEKLFF	TGTGCCAGCAGCTTCGGAGGGGGAGATGAAAAACTGTTTTTT
TRBJ1-3	NA	TRBV5-1	CASSPVGAAAGNTIYF	TGCGCCAGCAGCCCCGTCGGGGCGGCGGCAGGAAACACCATATATTTT
TRBJ1-5	NA	TRBV6-6	CASSYSSAPNQPQHF	TGTGCCAGCAGTTACTCGAGCGCACCTAATCAGCCCCAGCATTTT
TRBJ2-4	NA	TRBV5-1	CASSLSDTTKNIQYF	TGCGCCAGCAGCCTAAGTGACACGACCAAAAACATTCAGTACTTC
TRBJ2-1	NA	TRBV5-5	CASSFLVSEQFF	TGTGCCAGCAGCTTCCTGGTTAGTGAGCAGTTCTTC
TRBJ2-1	NA	TRBV11-1	CASSLASVGSNEQFF	TGTGCCAGCAGCTTAGCTTCGGTGGGGTCCAATGAGCAGTTCTTC